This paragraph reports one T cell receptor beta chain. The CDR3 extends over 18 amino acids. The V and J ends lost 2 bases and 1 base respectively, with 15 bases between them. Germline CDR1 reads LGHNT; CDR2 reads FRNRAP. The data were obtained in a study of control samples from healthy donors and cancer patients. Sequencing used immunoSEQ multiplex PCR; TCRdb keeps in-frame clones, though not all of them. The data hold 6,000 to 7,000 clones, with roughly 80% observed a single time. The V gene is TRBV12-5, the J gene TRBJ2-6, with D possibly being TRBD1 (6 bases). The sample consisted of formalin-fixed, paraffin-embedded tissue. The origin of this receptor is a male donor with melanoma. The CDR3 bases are TGTGCTAGTGGTTTGTTTGGGACACGGATATCTGGGGCCAACGTCCTGACTTTC. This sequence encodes CASGLFGTRISGANVLTF.